This entry describes one T cell receptor beta chain. What it binds is unknown. The data originate from a study of cytotoxic CD8 clonotypes in ibrutinib-treated CLL. Whole-study results and caveats: Clonality was higher at baseline than in age-matched healthy donors and tracked circulating CD8+ T-cell counts. Public clonotypes, found uncommonly, either contracted or stayed stable on treatment.

With sequencing, the targeted depth ranged from 1 in 200,000 to 1 in 1 million T cells. TCRdb keeps only in-frame clones here, not all; method: immunoSEQ multiplex PCR. The sample holds around 140,000 clones; roughly 77% are singletons and the top ten take 28%. J gave up 4 bases and V 7 bases, and 15 bases lay outside the gene matches. The germline V gene encodes CDR1 SQVTM and CDR2 ANQGSEA. The CDR3 totals 15 residues. Sample: PBMCs, taken after 12 months of ibrutinib treatment. This TCR came from a human donor with chronic lymphocytic leukemia. This sequence joins TRBV29-1 and TRBJ2-5; 7 nucleotides align to TRBD1. The CDR3: CSAHLGGQFGETQYF. CDR3 DNA sequence: TGCAGCGCCCACCTTGGGGGACAGTTCGGAGAGACCCAGTACTTC.